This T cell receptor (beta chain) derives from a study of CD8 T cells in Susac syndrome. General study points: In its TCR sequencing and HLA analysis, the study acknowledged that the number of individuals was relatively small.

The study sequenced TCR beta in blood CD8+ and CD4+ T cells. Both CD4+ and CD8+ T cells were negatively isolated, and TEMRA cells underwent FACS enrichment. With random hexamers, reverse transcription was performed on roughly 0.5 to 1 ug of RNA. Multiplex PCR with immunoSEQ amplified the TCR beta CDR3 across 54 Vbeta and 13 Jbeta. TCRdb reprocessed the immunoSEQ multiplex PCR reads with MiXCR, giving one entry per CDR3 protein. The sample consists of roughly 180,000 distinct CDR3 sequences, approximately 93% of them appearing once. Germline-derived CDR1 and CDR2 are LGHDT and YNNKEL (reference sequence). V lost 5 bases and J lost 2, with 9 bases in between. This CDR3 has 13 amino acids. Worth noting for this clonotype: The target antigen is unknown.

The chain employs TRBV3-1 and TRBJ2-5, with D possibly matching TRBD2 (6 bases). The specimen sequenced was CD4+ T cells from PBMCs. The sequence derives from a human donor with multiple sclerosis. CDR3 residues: CASSAGNQETQYF. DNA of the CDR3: TGTGCCAGCAGCGCGGGGAATCAAGAGACCCAGTACTTC.